Presented here are 18 T cell receptor beta chains from one specimen sequenced in a study of T cell responses to AZD1222 COVID-19 vaccine. This table comes from immunoSEQ multiplex PCR, and its TCRdb copy is limited to in-frame clones, with some not included. This sample carries about 84,000 clones, roughly nine tenths of them seen once, and the ten largest clones take around 10%. The source material was peripheral blood, sampled 28 days after the second AZD1222 dose. Source of these receptors: an adult who received the AZD1222 COVID-19 vaccine.

The chain recombines TRBV6-6 with TRBJ1-6, with a possible D match to TRBD1 (5 bases). The V gene lost 4 bases and the J gene lost 5 bases, with 12 bases spanning the gap. Looked up from germline, CDR1 is MNHNY and CDR2 is SVGAGI (reference sequence). This CDR3 has 15 residues. The CDR3 region has the DNA TGTGCCAGCAGTTTGACCGGGACCAATAATTCACCCCTCCACTTT. Encoded protein: CASSLTGTNNSPLHF.

This chain links TRBV5-4 with TRBJ1-3; D might be TRBD1 (5 bases). The CDR3 has 15 amino acids. The germline CDR1 and CDR2 sequences are SGHNT and YYREEE (reference sequence). V dropped 4 bases and J dropped 2 bases, with 13 bases sitting between them. CDR3 sequence (DNA): TGTGCCAGCAGCACCCCGGCAGGGACTGGAAACACCATATATTTT. It specifies CASSTPAGTGNTIYF.

This clone showed up just a few times. The chain employs TRBV12-5 and TRBJ1-1; D not certain. The CDR3 loop spans 12 amino acids. CDR1 is LGHNT and CDR2 is FRNRAP in the germline V gene. Trimming stripped 3 bases from V and 6 bases from J, with 8 bases between. Written as DNA, the CDR3 is TGTGCTAGTGGTTTTTCGGGTGCTGAAGCTTTCTTT. Its translation: CASGFSGAEAFF.

The gene calls are TRBV9 and TRBJ2-3; D remains ambiguous. The CDR3 extends over 13 amino acids. Germline V lookup: CDR1 SGDLS, CDR2 YYNGEE. Deletions cut 3 bases from V and 4 bases from J, with 9 bases between. The chain's CDR3 is CASSATVADTQYF. CDR3 sequence (DNA): TGTGCCAGCAGCGCGACGGTGGCAGATACGCAGTATTTT.

Points on this clone: The junction departs from germline at one end; a sequencing error may be responsible. The V gene is TRBV12-5, the J gene TRBJ1-2; no reliable D call. CDR1 and CDR2 (germline): LGHNT, FRNRAP. The CDR3 spans 12 residues. The DNA for the CDR3 is TGTGCTAGTGGTTTGGATTGGGCGGACCGCGGCTTC. It specifies CASGLDWADRGF.

V gene TRBV12-3 or TRBV12-4 combines with J gene TRBJ2-7; no definite D call. Trimming removed 3 bases at V and 1 base at J, with 7 bases between. CDR3 length: 13 residues. CDR3 in amino acids: CASSFGQSYEQYF. As DNA, the CDR3 is TGTGCCAGCAGTTTCGGGCAGTCCTACGAGCAGTACTTC.

This chain joins TRBV5-5 and TRBJ1-1, with D unresolved. Trimming took off 0 bases at V and 1 base at J, with 13 bases between the two ends. Germline V gene sequence: CDR1 SGHKS, CDR2 YYEKEE (reference sequence). This CDR3 has 16 residues. The CDR3 is CASSLGSPLENTEAFF. Here the CDR3 DNA reads TGTGCCAGCAGCTTGGGCAGTCCCTTAGAGAACACTGAAGCTTTCTTT.

The chain combines TRBV13 with TRBJ2-2; 8 nucleotides align to TRBD2. The trim removed 5 bases at V and 4 bases at J, leaving 3 bases unmatched. This CDR3 has 14 amino acids. Germline V lookup: CDR1 PRHDT, CDR2 FYEKMQ (reference sequence). The CDR3, as DNA: TGTGCCAGCAGCATCCGGGGGGGCACCGGGGAGCTGTTTTTT. Protein sequence: CASSIRGGTGELFF.

This chain joins TRBV18 and TRBJ2-7; a weak D match, TRBD1 (5 bases). The CDR3 is made up of 15 amino acids. V was clipped by 2 bases and J by 4 bases, with 15 bases between them. Per germline, CDR1 KGHSH and CDR2 LQKENI. In DNA form, the CDR3 reads TGTGCCAGCTCACCATCTCAGGGAAACCGATACGAGCAGTACTTC. This gives the protein CASSPSQGNRYEQYF.

The rearrangement uses TRBV6-1 and TRBJ2-1; tentative D call: TRBD2 (6 bases). V was pared by 1 base and J by 13 bases, with 14 bases between. The CDR3 has 13 amino acids. The germline gives CDR1 MNHNS, CDR2 SASEGT. The CDR3 DNA reads as TGTGCCAGCAGTGAAGAATTTGGGACTCCCCAGTTCTTC. Translating gives CASSEEFGTPQFF.

This clone was detected a few times. J is TRBJ1-2 and V is TRBV6-5, with D hard to call. CDR1 MNHEY and CDR2 SVGAGI come from the germline V gene. V shed 8 bases and J shed 4 bases, with 17 bases lying between them. The CDR3 is 14 amino acids. The CDR3 reads CASLPPGQAYGYTF. For the CDR3, the DNA is TGTGCCAGCCTTCCCCCGGGCCAGGCCTATGGCTACACCTTC.

The chain joins TRBV7-2 to TRBJ2-2; D is undetermined. CDR3 size: 15 residues. Deletions cut 6 bases from V and 0 bases from J, with 11 bases between. Germline CDR1 SGHTA, CDR2 FQGNSA. CDR3 DNA sequence: TGTGCCAGCAGGGATGGCGGAGCGAACACCGGGGAGCTGTTTTTT. Protein product: CASRDGGANTGELFF. Supplemented by reference TRBV7-2 and TRBJ2-2, the full variable domain reads GAGVSQSPSNKVTEKGKDVELRCDPISGHTALYWYRQSLGQGLEFLIYFQGNSAPDKSGLPSDRFSAERTGGSVSTLTIQRTQQEDSAVYLCASRDGGANTGELFFGEGSRLTVL.

This sequence joins TRBV5-4 and TRBJ1-6; D unresolved. The CDR3 contains 13 residues. V lost 5 bases and J 5 bases, leaving 8 bases between the germline ends. Germline V CDR1 and CDR2: SGHNT, YYREEE (reference sequence). The CDR3 sequence: CASRAQNNSPLHF. Written as DNA, the CDR3 is TGTGCCAGCAGGGCACAGAATAATTCACCCCTCCACTTT.

The V gene is TRBV19, the J gene TRBJ1-3; unclear D gene. The CDR3 length is 14 residues. The germline V gene has CDR1 LNHDA and CDR2 SQIVND (reference sequence). V was cut by 0 bases and J by 1 base, with 4 bases left in between. As DNA, the CDR3 is TGTGCCAGTAGTATAGAAGGGTCTGGAAACACCATATATTTT. Amino acids: CASSIEGSGNTIYF.

This clone was recorded only once. V is TRBV19 and J is TRBJ1-2, with 9 bases identical to TRBD1. In germline, CDR1 is LNHDA, CDR2 SQIVND (reference sequence). The CDR3 has 13 residues. Losses at the gene ends were 9 bases for V and 6 bases for J; bases not matched to a gene: 8. CDR3 sequence: CASRFTGGHGYTF. In nucleotides, the CDR3 is TGTGCCAGCCGATTCACAGGGGGCCATGGCTACACCTTC.

This chain connects TRBV6-5 to TRBJ2-3; a possible D gene is TRBD2 (6 bases). The CDR3 has 13 residues. V was cut by 7 bases and J by 6 bases, with 14 bases left in between. Per germline, CDR1 MNHEY and CDR2 SVGAGI. This CDR3 is CASTTWGDDTQYF. DNA for the CDR3: TGTGCCAGCACCACGTGGGGGGACGATACGCAGTATTTT.

The chain couples TRBV25-1 to TRBJ2-7, with 9 positions matching TRBD1. The CDR3 consists of 15 residues. Germline lookup yields CDR1 MGHDK and CDR2 SYGVNS. V dropped 4 bases and J dropped 1; count of bases not matched to a gene: 5. The DNA for the CDR3 is TGTGCCAGCAGTGCGCGGGACAGGGCTTCCTACGAGCAGTACTTC. This gives the protein CASSARDRASYEQYF.

The J gene is TRBJ2-1, the V gene TRBV19, with a weak D call TRBD2 (6 bases). This CDR3 is built from 16 residues. V was clipped by 3 bases and J by 6 bases, with 18 bases between them. Germline assignment: CDR1 LNHDA and CDR2 SQIVND (reference sequence). CDR3 coding DNA: TGTGCCAGTAGTATCGGGCGGGGCGCTCTAAGCAATGAGCAGTTCTTC. Translated, it gives CASSIGRGALSNEQFF.